This T cell receptor beta chain came from a study of cytomegalovirus exposure and HLA in healthy donors. General study findings and limits: Altogether, 150 or so TCR beta chains were recorded as cytomegalovirus-associated. Most sequenced TCRs were rare (though some public TCRs occurred in many donors). Reported results showed that the classifier diagnosed cytomegalovirus status with high specificity and sensitivity.

The data were produced by immunoSEQ multiplex PCR, yet TCRdb's version contains in-frame clones alone and is incomplete. In the table there are 150,000 or so clones, roughly 87% of which are singletons. Among the 110 or so subjects of the validation cohort, separate from the roughly 700-subject first cohort, were the donors. V lost 6 bases and J 6 bases, leaving 11 bases between the germline ends. The CDR3 is 13 amino acids. Germline V lookup: CDR1 SNHLY, CDR2 FYNNEI. Details on this clone: Antigen specificity is unknown.

V gene TRBV2 combines with J gene TRBJ2-2; no clear D gene. Input material: PBMCs. This sequence was found in a woman between 18 and 29 years old in good health and CMV-seronegative. The CDR3 loop reads CASSRSDPGELFF. The CDR3 region has the DNA TGTGCCAGCAGCCGGAGCGATCCCGGGGAGCTGTTTTTT.